This T cell receptor beta chain derives from a study of cytotoxic CD8 clonotypes in ibrutinib-treated CLL. About the study: The patients comprised approximately ten relapsed/refractory and about 14 treatment-naive cases, about 18 IGHV unmutated. About 24 partial and 2 complete responses; at median 68 months, approximately 15 remitted, 12 progressed.

This table comes from immunoSEQ multiplex PCR, and its TCRdb copy is limited to in-frame clones, with some not included. In the table there are 250,000 to 350,000 clones, less than 85% of which are singletons. Study-wide findings and caveats: Whereas clonality rose at ibrutinib response, it declined toward baseline at progression.

Germline lookup yields CDR1 SGHDT and CDR2 YYEEEE. The V and J ends lost 4 bases and 3 bases, in that order; junction bases with no gene match: 10. The CDR3 is made up of 16 amino acids. Of note for this clone: Its antigen is not known.

The source of this sequence is a human donor with chronic lymphocytic leukemia. The V gene is TRBV5-6, the J gene TRBJ2-3, with 8 bases fitting TRBD2. This specimen consisted of PBMCs, obtained at disease progression, from a patient treated with ibrutinib. The CDR3 bases are TGTGCCAGCAGCGGCCTTTGGCGGGGGGTGACAGATACGCAGTATTTT. Amino acids: CASSGLWRGVTDTQYF.